This T cell receptor beta chain was sequenced for a study of T cells after yellow fever vaccination. TCRdb reanalysed the 5' RACE reads using MiXCR and keeps one entry per CDR3 protein. Among 250,000 to 350,000 distinct CDR3 sequences, approximately 7% were seen once, and the ten largest hold 18%. The CDR3 extends over 15 amino acids. Per germline, CDR1 DFQATT and CDR2 SNEGSKA (reference sequence). V was pared by 3 bases and J by 0 bases, with 11 bases between. This clonotype was seen a few times. This clonotype was sampled from a man aged 18 to 30 who received the YFV17D yellow fever vaccine. The rearrangement links TRBV20-1 to TRBJ2-2; D call uncertain. Specimen: PBMCs, collected roughly 47 days after the first yellow fever vaccination. The CDR3 nucleotides are TGCAGTGCTAGTAACCCCCAGTCGAACACCGGGGAGCTGTTTTTT. Residues: CSASNPQSNTGELFF.